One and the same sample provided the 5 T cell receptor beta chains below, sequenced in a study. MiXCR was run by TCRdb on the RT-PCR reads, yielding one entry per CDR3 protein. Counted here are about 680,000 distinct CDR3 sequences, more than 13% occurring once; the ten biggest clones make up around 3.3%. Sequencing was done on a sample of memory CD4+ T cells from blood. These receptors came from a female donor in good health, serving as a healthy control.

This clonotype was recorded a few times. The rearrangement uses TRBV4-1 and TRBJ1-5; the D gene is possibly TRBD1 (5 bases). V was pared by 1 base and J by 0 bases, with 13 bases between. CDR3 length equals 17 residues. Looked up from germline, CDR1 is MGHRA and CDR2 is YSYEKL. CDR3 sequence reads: CASSQGLGDYSNQPQHF. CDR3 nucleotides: TGCGCCAGCAGCCAAGGTTTGGGGGATTATAGCAATCAGCCCCAGCATTTT.

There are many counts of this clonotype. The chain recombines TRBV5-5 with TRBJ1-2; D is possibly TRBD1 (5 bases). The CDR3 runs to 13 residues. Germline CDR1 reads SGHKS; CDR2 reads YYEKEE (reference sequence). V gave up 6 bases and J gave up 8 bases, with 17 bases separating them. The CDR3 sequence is CASTVDMSGGYTF. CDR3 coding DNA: TGTGCCAGCACCGTGGACATGTCAGGGGGCTACACCTTC.

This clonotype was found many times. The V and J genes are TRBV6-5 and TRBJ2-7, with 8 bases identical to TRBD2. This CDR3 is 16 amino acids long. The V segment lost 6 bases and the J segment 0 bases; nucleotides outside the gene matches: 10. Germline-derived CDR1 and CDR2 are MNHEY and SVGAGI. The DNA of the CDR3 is TGTGCCAGCAGGAAGGGACGGGGGGGGTCCTCCTACGAGCAGTACTTC. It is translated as CASRKGRGGSSYEQYF.

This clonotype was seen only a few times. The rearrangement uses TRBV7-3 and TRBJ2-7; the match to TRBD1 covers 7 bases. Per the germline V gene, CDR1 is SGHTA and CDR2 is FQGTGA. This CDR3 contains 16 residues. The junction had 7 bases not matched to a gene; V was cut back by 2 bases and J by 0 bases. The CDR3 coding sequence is TGTGCCAGCAGCTTATCGGGACAGCTAAACTCCTACGAGCAGTACTTC. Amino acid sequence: CASSLSGQLNSYEQYF.

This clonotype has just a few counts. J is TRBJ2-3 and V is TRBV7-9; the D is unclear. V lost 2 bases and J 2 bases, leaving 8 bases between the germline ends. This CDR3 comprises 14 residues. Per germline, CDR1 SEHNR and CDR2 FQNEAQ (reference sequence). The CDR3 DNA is TGTGCCAGCAGCTTACCACCGAACACAGATACGCAGTATTTT. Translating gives CASSLPPNTDTQYF.